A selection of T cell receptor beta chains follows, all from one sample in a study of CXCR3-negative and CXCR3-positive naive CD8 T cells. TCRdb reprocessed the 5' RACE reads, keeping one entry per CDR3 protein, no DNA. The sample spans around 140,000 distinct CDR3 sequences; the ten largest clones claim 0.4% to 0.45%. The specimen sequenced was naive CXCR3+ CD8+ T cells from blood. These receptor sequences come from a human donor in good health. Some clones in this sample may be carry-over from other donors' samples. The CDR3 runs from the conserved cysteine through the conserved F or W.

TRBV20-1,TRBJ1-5,CSAKALGASNQPQHF
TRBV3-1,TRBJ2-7,CASSQEPTFIEQYF
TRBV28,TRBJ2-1,CASSPRTSMGDEQFF
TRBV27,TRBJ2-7,CASSLDHPSGSVHEQYF
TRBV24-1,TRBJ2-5,CATSDATGIETQYF
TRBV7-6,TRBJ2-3,CASSLTAGPTDTQYF
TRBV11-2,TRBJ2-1,CASSLNRVAYNEQFF
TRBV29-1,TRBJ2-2,CSVRTGDVGELFF
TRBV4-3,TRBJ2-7,CASSQWRRGEIYF
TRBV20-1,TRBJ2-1,CRARVERGAYNEQFF
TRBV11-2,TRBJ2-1,CASSLDKRSEQFF
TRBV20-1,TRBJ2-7,CSARDPDGSYEQYF